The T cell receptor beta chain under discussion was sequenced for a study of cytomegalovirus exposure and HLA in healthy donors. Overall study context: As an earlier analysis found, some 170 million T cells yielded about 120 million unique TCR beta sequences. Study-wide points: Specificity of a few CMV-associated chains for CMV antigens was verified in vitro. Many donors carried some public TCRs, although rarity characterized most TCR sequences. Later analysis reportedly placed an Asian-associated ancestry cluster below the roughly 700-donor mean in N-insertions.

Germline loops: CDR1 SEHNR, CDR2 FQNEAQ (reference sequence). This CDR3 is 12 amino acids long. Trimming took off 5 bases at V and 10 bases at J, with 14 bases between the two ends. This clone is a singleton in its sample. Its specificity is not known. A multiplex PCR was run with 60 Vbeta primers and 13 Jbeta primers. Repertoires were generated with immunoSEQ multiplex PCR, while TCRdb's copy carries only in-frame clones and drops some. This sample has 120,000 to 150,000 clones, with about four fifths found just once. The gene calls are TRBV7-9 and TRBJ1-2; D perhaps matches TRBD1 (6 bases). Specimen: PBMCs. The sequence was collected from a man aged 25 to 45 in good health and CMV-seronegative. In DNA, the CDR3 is TGTGCCAGCAGCCGGGACATTGAAAACTACACCTTC. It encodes CASSRDIENYTF.